This T cell receptor (beta chain) was profiled in a study of Ad26.COV2.S vaccination and SARS-CoV-2 variants. On the study more broadly: Once, or twice with 56 days between doses, Ad26.COV2.S was given intramuscularly.

The CDR3 runs to 13 residues. The germline gives CDR1 LNHDA, CDR2 SQIVND (reference sequence). V lost 5 bases to trimming and J lost 4 bases, with 11 bases between them. Treatment meaning: some 20 received Ad26.COV2.S at low or high dose, single or two shots; roughly five received placebo; per-sample allocation not given. Sampling happened 63 days after the first vaccine or placebo injection. Wuhan-strain spike was delivered by a replication-incompetent Ad26 vector. Libraries were prepared by immunoSEQ multiplex PCR; TCRdb keeps only in-frame clonotypes and omits some of them. The sample records roughly 500,000 clones, 87% being singletons.

This receptor was obtained from a person aged 18-60 years who received the Ad26.COV2.S COVID-19 vaccine or a placebo. The genes are TRBV19 and TRBJ1-2; D call uncertain. The specimen was peripheral blood, collected in a trial of Ad26.COV2.S vaccine versus placebo. The CDR3 region has the DNA TGTGCCAGTAGTCCAACTGTGGGCTATGGCTACACCTTC. This encodes CASSPTVGYGYTF. Filled out from reference TRBV19 and TRBJ1-2, the complete variable domain reads DGGITQSPKYLFRKEGQNVTLSCEQNLNHDAMYWYRQDPGQGLRLIYYSQIVNDFQKGDIAEGYSVSREKKESFPLTVTSAQKNPTAFYLCASSPTVGYGYTFGSGTRLTVV.